The source of this T cell receptor (beta chain) is a study of breast tumors, draining lymph nodes, adjacent tissues. Breast cancer patients provided tissue from their axillary draining lymph nodes. Using its own MiXCR run on the multiplex PCR reads, TCRdb lists one record per CDR3 protein. The sample carries a few hundred thousand distinct CDR3 sequences, under 35% recorded once. Study results and caveats: Most tumor T cells seemingly derive from lymph node, then expand in tumor. Compared with basal-like, luminal-like tumors shared significantly more repertoire with nontumor tissue.

The length of the CDR3 is 13 residues. Germline-derived CDR1 and CDR2 are SNHLY and FYNNEI. V lost 7 bases to trimming and J lost 4 bases, with 10 bases between them. This clonotype was seen at least ten times. What it recognizes is unknown. The TCR comes from a female donor with breast cancer. Some clones in this sample may be carry-over from other donors' samples. Sequences were obtained from axillary lymph node tissue. The chain combines TRBV2 with TRBJ2-2; D is unclear. CDR3 residues: CASTAIPTGELFF. The CDR3 nucleotides read TGTGCCAGCACGGCCATACCCACCGGGGAGCTGTTTTTT.